The 15 T cell receptor beta chains listed next were all sequenced from one sample in a study of T cell clonality in common variable immunodeficiency. Overall study results and limits: In common variable immunodeficiency, TCR beta chains reportedly carried fewer deletions and N-nucleotide insertions.

The protocol was immunoSEQ multiplex PCR, while the TCRdb copy is restricted to in-frame clones and leaves out a portion. The data show around 30,000 clones, with none appearing a single time. No antigens are known for them. The sequenced sample consisted of peripheral blood mononuclear cells. The receptors originated from a human donor with common variable immunodeficiency.

This clone has at least ten counts. Sequencing ends 3 residues short of the CDR3 end; the germline J gene provides the rest. The rearrangement joins TRBV5-1 to TRBJ2-7; 8 bases fit TRBD1. V lost 1 base to trimming and J lost 3 bases; unmatched junction nucleotides: 6. The CDR3 runs to 15 residues. Germline values: CDR1 SGHRS, CDR2 YFSETQ. The CDR3 loop reads CASSLSQGAGYEQYF. CDR3 DNA (partial): TGCGCCAGCAGCTTGTCCCAGGGGGCGGGCTACGAG. The variable domain in full, completed from reference TRBV5-1 and TRBJ2-7, reads KAGVTQTPRYLIKTRGQQVTLSCSPISGHRSVSWYQQTPGQGLQFLFEYFSETQRNKGNFPGRFSGRQFSNSRSEMNVSTLELGDSALYLCASSLSQGAGYEQYFGPGTRLTVT.

For this clone: The read finishes 3 residues shy of the CDR3 end, and the germline J gene is used to complete it. The chain carries TRBV19 and TRBJ1-2; D ambiguous. Trimming took off 6 bases at V and 4 bases at J, with 15 bases between the two ends. CDR3 length: 14 amino acids. Germline-derived CDR1 and CDR2 are LNHDA and SQIVND (reference sequence). The covered CDR3 bases are TGTGCCAGTAGAGGCGCAGGCCGGTCCTATGGC. It codes for CASRGAGRSYG. The full CDR3 is CASRGAGRSYGYTF.

This clone was seen repeatedly, ten times or more. The read ends 3 residues shy of where the CDR3 ends; the end is completed using the germline J gene. The chain recombines TRBV6-2 or TRBV6-3 with TRBJ2-7; D is undetermined. V lost 3 bases and J lost 2, with 8 bases in between. The CDR3 consists of 13 residues. Germline V gene lookup returns CDR1 MNHEY and CDR2 SVGEGT. The CDR3: CASSYGLPYEQYF. The DNA read from the CDR3 is TGTGCCAGCAGTTATGGGCTTCCCTACGAG.

This clone was observed a handful of times. The read finishes 3 residues shy of the CDR3 end, and the germline J gene is used to complete it. The gene calls are TRBV7-8 and TRBJ1-2; tentative D call: TRBD1 (6 bases). Between the trimmed V and J ends, which lost 5 bases and 7 bases, there was a span of 11 bases. From germline, CDR1 is SGHVS and CDR2 FQNEAQ. CDR3 length: 12 residues. CDR3 DNA, as far as it was read: TGTGCCAGCAGCCATATGGACAGTGGC. Its protein is CASSHMDSG. The CDR3 in its entirety is CASSHMDSGYTF. The full variable domain, with the rest looked up from reference TRBV7-8 and TRBJ1-2, is GAGVSQSPRYKVAKRGQDVALRCDPISGHVSLFWYQQALGQGPEFLTYFQNEAQLDKSGLPSDRFFAERPEGSVSTLKIQRTQQEDSAVYLCASSHMDSGYTFGSGTRLTVV.

This clone appeared many times. The CDR3 end lies 3 residues beyond the end of the read and is filled in from the germline J gene. V gene TRBV5-1 combines with J gene TRBJ2-5; 9 bases fit TRBD1. The V and J ends lost 0 bases and 4 bases, in that order; junction bases with no gene match: 7. Germline CDR1 is SGHRS and CDR2 is YFSETQ. The CDR3 totals 16 residues. The sequenced part of the CDR3 DNA is TGCGCCAGCAGCTTGGGCGGGACAGGGAGTCGAGAGACC. This translates into CASSLGGTGSRET. The complete CDR3 reads CASSLGGTGSRETQYF.

This clone was counted between two and nine times. The sequenced fragment ends 3 residues before the CDR3 boundary, so the rest is inferred from the germline J gene. The V gene is TRBV5-1, the J gene TRBJ2-3; TRBD1 matches at 8 bases. V was pared by 4 bases and J by 2 bases, with 3 bases of the junction left unmatched. Germline CDR1 SGHRS, CDR2 YFSETQ. The CDR3 is 14 residues long. This CDR3 is CASSPGQATDTQYF. The CDR3 bases that were read are TGCGCCAGCAGCCCGGGACAGGCCACAGATACG. Variable domain in full (rest from reference TRBV5-1 and TRBJ2-3): KAGVTQTPRYLIKTRGQQVTLSCSPISGHRSVSWYQQTPGQGLQFLFEYFSETQRNKGNFPGRFSGRQFSNSRSEMNVSTLELGDSALYLCASSPGQATDTQYFGPGTRLTVL.

In this sample, this clone turned up many times. Read sequence stops 3 residues before the CDR3 end, and the germline J gene provides the missing end. The chain couples TRBV7-3 to TRBJ2-3, with 8 nucleotides matching TRBD1. The CDR3 contains 13 residues. The V gene end was trimmed by 5 bases and the J gene end by 3 bases; junction bases not matched to a gene: 1. CDR1 SGHTA and CDR2 FQGTGA come from the germline V gene. The part of the CDR3 DNA that was read is TGTGCCAGCAGCCGACAGGGGACAGATACG. Amino acid sequence: CASSRQGTDT. The whole CDR3 protein is CASSRQGTDTQYF.

This clone has a handful of counts. The sequence runs out 3 residues before the end of the CDR3; the remainder is reconstructed from the germline J gene. J is TRBJ2-5 and V is TRBV20-1; 7 bases agree with TRBD2. V lost 8 bases to trimming and J lost 4 bases; unmatched junction nucleotides: 16. Per germline, CDR1 DFQATT and CDR2 SNEGSKA (reference sequence). The CDR3 runs 15 residues. The CDR3 bases that were read are TGCAGTCCCTCGGGGGGAGGTCCCAGGCGAGAGACC. Protein: CSPSGGGPRRET. The whole CDR3 protein is CSPSGGGPRRETQYF.

This clone is medium-sized (0.01 to 0.1%) within its sample. The CDR3 extends 3 residues past the end of the read, so its final part is completed from the germline J gene. The rearrangement joins TRBV5-1 to TRBJ2-5, with 11 nucleotides matching TRBD2. CDR3 length: 16 amino acids. Germline CDR1 and CDR2: SGHRS and YFSETQ. The ends lost 0 bases at V and 2 bases at J; junction bases unmatched: 3. The covered CDR3 bases are TGCGCCAGCAGCTTGGTATTAGCGGGGGGGCAAGAGACC. Protein: CASSLVLAGGQET. The CDR3 reads in full as CASSLVLAGGQETQYF.

On this clone itself: The read terminates 3 residues before the CDR3 end, so the remaining end is supplied by the germline J gene. The rearrangement joins TRBV30 to TRBJ1-2, with D perhaps matching TRBD1 (6 bases). V shed 2 bases and J shed 3 bases, with 22 bases lying between them. Germline assignment: CDR1 GTSNPN and CDR2 SVGIG (reference sequence). The CDR3 is 17 amino acids. The covered CDR3 bases are TGTGCCTGGAGTAATACAGGGAGTTGGGAGCCCTACTATGGC. Its protein is CAWSNTGSWEPYYG. The CDR3 as a whole reads CAWSNTGSWEPYYGYTF.

This clone was detected a few times. The CDR3 end is not reached by the read, which stops 3 residues before it; the germline J gene fills it in. The chain uses TRBV19 and TRBJ1-4, with D tentatively TRBD1 (5 bases). V was trimmed by 7 bases and J by 3 bases, leaving 18 bases between them. The CDR3 consists of 16 residues. CDR1 LNHDA and CDR2 SQIVND come from the germline V gene (reference sequence). The CDR3 loop reads CASTLYGGRANEKLFF. CDR3 bases read: TGTGCCAGTACTTTATACGGGGGACGGGCTAATGAAAAA.

A word on this clone: The read gets to within 3 residues of the CDR3 end, and the germline J gene fills in the rest. This chain joins TRBV2 and TRBJ1-2; 8 bases match TRBD1. The CDR3 totals 14 residues. Germline V gives CDR1 SNHLY, CDR2 FYNNEI. The CDR3 sequence is CASSDSRTGTRYTF. The covered CDR3 bases are TGTGCCAGCAGTGACTCGAGGACAGGGACTCGC.

There are a few counts of this clone. The CDR3 end falls 3 residues outside the read, so it is completed with the germline J gene. The chain employs TRBV2 and TRBJ2-5; a weak D match, TRBD2 (6 bases). Trimming pared 6 bases from V and 6 bases from J, leaving 11 bases between. The CDR3 is made up of 12 amino acids. The germline gives CDR1 SNHLY, CDR2 FYNNEI. CDR3 region: CASREGLKTQYF. The covered CDR3 bases are TGTGCCAGCAGGGAGGGGCTAAAGACC.

This clone occurred a few times. The read ends 3 residues before the CDR3 terminus; that terminus is restored from the germline J gene. The rearrangement uses TRBV18 and TRBJ1-3; 8 nucleotides line up with TRBD1. V lost 2 bases and J lost 3; bases outside the gene matches: 6. CDR1 and CDR2 (germline): KGHSH, LQKENI. This CDR3 comprises 16 residues. Incomplete CDR3 DNA: TGTGCCAGCTCACCAGCCGGCAGGGGGCTTGGAAACACC. This codes for CASSPAGRGLGNT. The entire CDR3 protein is CASSPAGRGLGNTIYF.

As for this clone: Read data end 3 residues before the CDR3 end; the end is taken from the germline J gene. The rearrangement uses TRBV7-9 and TRBJ2-7, with TRBD1 as a possible D gene (5 bases). Germline V CDR1 and CDR2: SEHNR, FQNEAQ (reference sequence). The CDR3 totals 13 residues. Trimming took off 1 base at V and 6 bases at J, with 10 bases between the two ends. The CDR3: CASSLVRVGEQYF. CDR3 DNA (partial): TGTGCCAGCAGCTTAGTCAGGGTCGGCGAG.